This T cell receptor (beta chain) was identified in a study of control samples from healthy donors and cancer patients. The CDR3 extends over 15 amino acids. Sequencing was performed with immunoSEQ multiplex PCR; in TCRdb, only in-frame clones are kept and a portion is missing. The top ten clones hold 3.6% of a sample with roughly 130,000 clones, approximately 95% of them seen once. J is TRBJ2-3 and V is TRBV21-1; TRBD2 was called by the table and not checked on the DNA. TRBV21-1 is given as a pseudogene. The origin of this receptor is a young man in good health. The specimen was blood. CDR3 nucleotides: TGTGCCAGCAGCAATCTCCCTGGGCGGGGGCCCTCTTGGTATTTT. As protein: CASSNLPGRGPSWYF.